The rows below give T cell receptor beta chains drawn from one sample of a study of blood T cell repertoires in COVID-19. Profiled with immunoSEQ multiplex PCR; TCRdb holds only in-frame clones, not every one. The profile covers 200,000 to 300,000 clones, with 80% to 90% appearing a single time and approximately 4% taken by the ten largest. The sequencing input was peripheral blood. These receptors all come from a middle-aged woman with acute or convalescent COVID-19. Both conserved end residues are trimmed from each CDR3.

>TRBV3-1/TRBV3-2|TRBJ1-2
ASSQGRRGNYGYT
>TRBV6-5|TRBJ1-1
ASPGEGNTEAF
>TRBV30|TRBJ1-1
AWVVGGAAEAF
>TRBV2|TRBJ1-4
ASSEGSYTDNEKLF
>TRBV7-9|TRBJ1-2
ASSLGRGQDYGYT
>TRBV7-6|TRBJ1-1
ASSLGAGGLAEAF
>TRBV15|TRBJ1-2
ATSNDINYGYT
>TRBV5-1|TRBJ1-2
ASSLTTTANYGYT
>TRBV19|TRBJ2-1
ASRKAGGGSEQF
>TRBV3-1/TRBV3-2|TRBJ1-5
ASRDGQGLNQPQH
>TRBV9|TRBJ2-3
ASSELAGGPPDTQY
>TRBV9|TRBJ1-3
ASSGVQGVGNTIY
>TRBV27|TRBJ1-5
ASSLSGANRGNQPQH
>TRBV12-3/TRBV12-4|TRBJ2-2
ASRLGELF
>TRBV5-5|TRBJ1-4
ASAGSRSGINEKLF
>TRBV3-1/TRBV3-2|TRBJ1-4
ASSQYQGANEKLF
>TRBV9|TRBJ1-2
ASSAFTGGDPHMLYGYT
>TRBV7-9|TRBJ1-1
ASRPAWAGIWLRTEAF
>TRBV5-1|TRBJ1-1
ASSSRGTEAF
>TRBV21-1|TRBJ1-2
ASSKERLIRDRGPSGYT
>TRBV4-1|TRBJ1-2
ASSPSTGGNYGYT
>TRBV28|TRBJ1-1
ASRDSMNTEAF
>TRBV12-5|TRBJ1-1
ASGLVFTGDPRTVAVSGAF
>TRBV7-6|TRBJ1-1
ASSRGRNTEAF
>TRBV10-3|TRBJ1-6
ASALQRRNSPLH
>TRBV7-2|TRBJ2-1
ASSLAWSSGSYNEQF
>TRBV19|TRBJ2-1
ASSNRPGELGNEQF
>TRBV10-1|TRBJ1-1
ASSESSAWNTEAF
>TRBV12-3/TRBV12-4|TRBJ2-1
ASSARVIEQF
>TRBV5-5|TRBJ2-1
ASSSGGSGGSYNEQF
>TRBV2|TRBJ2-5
ASSPLETQY
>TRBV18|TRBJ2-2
ASSPPYSGGANTGELF
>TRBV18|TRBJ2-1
ASSPPPGGVGNEQF
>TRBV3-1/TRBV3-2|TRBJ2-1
ASSQEGRGLAGGEQF
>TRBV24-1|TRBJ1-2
ATSDQDKNYGYT
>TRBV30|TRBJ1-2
AWSALPGGYT
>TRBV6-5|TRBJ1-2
AAGSGYGYT
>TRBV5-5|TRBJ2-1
ASSITGIFGGNEQF
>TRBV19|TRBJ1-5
ASRVRAGQGAWQPQH
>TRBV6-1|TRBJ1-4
ASSEITHTNEKLF
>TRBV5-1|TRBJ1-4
ASSLSWDRSGEKLF
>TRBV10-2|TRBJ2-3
ASSARGFGTDTQY
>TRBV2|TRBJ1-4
ASSNRGIGEKLF
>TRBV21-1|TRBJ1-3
ASSTSAPSSSGNTIY
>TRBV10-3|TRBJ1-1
AISEVGGTEAF
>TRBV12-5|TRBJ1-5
ASGQVGNQPQH
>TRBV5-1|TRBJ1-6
ASSLDTPSSYNSPLH
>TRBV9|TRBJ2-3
ASSVAGLAGAVDTQY
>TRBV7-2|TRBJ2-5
ASSLTRLAGGPETQY
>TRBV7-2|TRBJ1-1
ASSSQGGTEAF
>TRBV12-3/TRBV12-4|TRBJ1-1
ASSYTGTGAF
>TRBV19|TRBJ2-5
ASSRTGTQQETQY